The clone carrying this TCR beta chain was seen only once. Regarding treatment: around 19 received Ad26.COV2.S at low or high dose, single or two shots; about 5 received placebo; per-sample allocation not given. Sampling happened 63 days after the first vaccine or placebo injection. Profiling relied on immunoSEQ multiplex PCR, and the TCRdb table lists in-frame clones only, not all of them. The data contain a few hundred thousand clones, 89% of them singletons. The sample belongs to a study of Ad26.COV2.S vaccination and SARS-CoV-2 variants. CDR1 is SQVTM, CDR2 ANQGSEA, per germline. The CDR3 runs to 12 residues.

Sequencing was performed on peripheral blood, taken in a trial of Ad26.COV2.S vaccine versus placebo. The clonotype originates from a person aged 18 to 65 who received the Ad26.COV2.S COVID-19 vaccine or a placebo. This chain links TRBV29-1 with TRBJ2-7; 7 nucleotides agree with TRBD1. CDR3 sequence reads: CRPWTGPYEQYF. CDR3 bases: TGCCGTCCTTGGACAGGACCCTACGAGCAGTACTTC.